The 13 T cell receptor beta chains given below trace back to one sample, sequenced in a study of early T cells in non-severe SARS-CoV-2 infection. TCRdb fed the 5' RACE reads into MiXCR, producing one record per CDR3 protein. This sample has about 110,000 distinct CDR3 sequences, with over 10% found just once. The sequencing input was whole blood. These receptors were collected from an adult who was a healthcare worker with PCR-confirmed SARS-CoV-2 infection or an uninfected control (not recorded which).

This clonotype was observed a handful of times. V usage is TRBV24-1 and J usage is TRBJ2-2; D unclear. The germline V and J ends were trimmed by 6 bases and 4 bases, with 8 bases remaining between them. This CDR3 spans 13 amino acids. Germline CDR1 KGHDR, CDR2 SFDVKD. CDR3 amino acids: CATSMGPTGELFF. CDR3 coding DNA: TGTGCCACCAGTATGGGTCCCACCGGGGAGCTGTTTTTT.

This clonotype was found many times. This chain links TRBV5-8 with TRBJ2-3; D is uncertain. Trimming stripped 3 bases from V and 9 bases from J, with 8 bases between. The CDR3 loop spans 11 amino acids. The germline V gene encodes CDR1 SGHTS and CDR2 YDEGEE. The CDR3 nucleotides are TGTGCCAGCAGCTCTTTCGGGACGCAGTATTTT. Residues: CASSSFGTQYF.

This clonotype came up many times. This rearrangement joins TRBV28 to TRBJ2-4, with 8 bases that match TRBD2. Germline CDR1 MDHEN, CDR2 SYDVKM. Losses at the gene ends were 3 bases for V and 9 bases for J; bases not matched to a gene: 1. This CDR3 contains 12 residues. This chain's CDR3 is CASSFRGGIQYF. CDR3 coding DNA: TGTGCCAGCAGTTTCCGGGGGGGCATTCAGTACTTC.

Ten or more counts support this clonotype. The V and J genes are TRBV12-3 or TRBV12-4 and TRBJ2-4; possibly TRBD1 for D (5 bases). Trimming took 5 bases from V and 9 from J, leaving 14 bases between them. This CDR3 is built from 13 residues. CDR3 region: CASSPSQGGIQYF. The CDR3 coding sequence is TGTGCCAGCAGTCCCAGCCAGGGCGGCATTCAGTACTTC.

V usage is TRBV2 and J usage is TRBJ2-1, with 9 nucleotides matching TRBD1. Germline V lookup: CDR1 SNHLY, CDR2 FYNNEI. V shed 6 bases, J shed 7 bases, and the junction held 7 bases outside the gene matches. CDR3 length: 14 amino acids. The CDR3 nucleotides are TGTGCCAGCAGAGTCCACAGGGGGCAGAATGAGCAGTTCTTC. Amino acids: CASRVHRGQNEQFF.

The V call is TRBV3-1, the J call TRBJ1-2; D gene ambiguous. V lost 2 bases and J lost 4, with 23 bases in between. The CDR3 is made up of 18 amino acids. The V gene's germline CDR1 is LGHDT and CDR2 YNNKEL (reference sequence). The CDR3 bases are TGTGCCAGCAGCCAATATTGGGCGTTCCCTGAAGTTATCTATGGCTACACCTTC. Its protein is CASSQYWAFPEVIYGYTF. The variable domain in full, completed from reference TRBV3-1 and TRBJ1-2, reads DTAVSQTPKYLVTQMGNDKSIKCEQNLGHDTMYWYKQDSKKFLKIMFSYNNKELIINETVPNRFSPKSPDKAHLNLHINSLELGDSAVYFCASSQYWAFPEVIYGYTFGSGTRLTVV.

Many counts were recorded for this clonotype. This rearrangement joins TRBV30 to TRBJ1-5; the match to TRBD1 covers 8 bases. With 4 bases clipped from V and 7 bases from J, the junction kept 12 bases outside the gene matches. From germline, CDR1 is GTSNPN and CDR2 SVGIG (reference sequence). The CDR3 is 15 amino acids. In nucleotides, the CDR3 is TGTGCCTGGACGGCCGGGACAGGAGTGACACAGCCCCAGCATTTT. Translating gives CAWTAGTGVTQPQHF. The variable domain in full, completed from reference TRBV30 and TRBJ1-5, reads SQTIHQWPATLVQPVGSPLSLECTVEGTSNPNLYWYRQAAGRGLQLLFYSVGIGQISSEVPQNLSASRPQDRQFILSSKKLLLSDSGFYLCAWTAGTGVTQPQHFGDGTRLSIL.

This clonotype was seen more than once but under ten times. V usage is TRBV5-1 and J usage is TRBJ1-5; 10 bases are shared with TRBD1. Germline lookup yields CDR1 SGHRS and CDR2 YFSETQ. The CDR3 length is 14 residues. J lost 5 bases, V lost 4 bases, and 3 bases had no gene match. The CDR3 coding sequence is TGCGCCAGCAGCCCCGGGACAGGGGATCAGCCCCAGCATTTT. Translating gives CASSPGTGDQPQHF.

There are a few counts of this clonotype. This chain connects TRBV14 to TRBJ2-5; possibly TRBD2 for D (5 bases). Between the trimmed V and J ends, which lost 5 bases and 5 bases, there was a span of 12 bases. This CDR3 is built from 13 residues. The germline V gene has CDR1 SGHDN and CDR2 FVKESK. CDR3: CASSAGFTETQYF. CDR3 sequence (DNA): TGTGCCAGCAGCGCGGGTTTCACTGAGACCCAGTACTTC.

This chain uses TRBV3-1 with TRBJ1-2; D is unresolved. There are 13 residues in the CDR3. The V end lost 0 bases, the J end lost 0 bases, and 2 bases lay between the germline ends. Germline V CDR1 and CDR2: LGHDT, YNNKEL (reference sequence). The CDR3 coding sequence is TGTGCCAGCAGCCAAGAGTCTAACTATGGCTACACCTTC. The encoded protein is CASSQESNYGYTF. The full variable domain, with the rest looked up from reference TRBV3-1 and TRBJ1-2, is DTAVSQTPKYLVTQMGNDKSIKCEQNLGHDTMYWYKQDSKKFLKIMFSYNNKELIINETVPNRFSPKSPDKAHLNLHINSLELGDSAVYFCASSQESNYGYTFGSGTRLTVV.

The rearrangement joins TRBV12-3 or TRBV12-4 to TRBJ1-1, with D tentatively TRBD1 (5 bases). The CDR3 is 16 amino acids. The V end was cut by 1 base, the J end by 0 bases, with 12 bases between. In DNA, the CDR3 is TGTGCCAGCAGTTTAGGGGGACCGCGAATGAACACTGAAGCTTTCTTT. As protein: CASSLGGPRMNTEAFF.

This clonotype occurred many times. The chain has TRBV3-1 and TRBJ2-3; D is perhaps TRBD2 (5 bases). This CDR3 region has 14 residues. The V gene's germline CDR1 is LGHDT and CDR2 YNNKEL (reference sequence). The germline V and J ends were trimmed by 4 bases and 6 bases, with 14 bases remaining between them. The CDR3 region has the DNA TGTGCCAGCAGCCGCCGGGCCGGCGGGGATACGCAGTATTTT. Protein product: CASSRRAGGDTQYF.

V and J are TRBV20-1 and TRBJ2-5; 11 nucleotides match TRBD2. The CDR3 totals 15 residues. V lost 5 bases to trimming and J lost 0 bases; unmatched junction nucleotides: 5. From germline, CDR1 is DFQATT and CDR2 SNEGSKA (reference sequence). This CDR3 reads CSASTSGANQETQYF. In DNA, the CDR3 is TGCAGTGCTTCGACTAGCGGGGCGAACCAAGAGACCCAGTACTTC.